This TCR beta chain is from a study of T cells expressing NK-cell markers. Study summary: HCMV serostatus: seven of eight sequenced donors positive, one negative. Study results and limitations: The study found dominant NKG2C+ clonotypes at roughly 1.0-7.0% of CD8+ T cells in six donors.

cDNA encoding TCR beta was synthesized via 5'RACE template switching incorporating UMIs. For each CDR3 protein, TCRdb gives one entry from its re-call of the 5' RACE reads, without DNA. The sample data list 400,000 to 450,000 distinct CDR3 sequences. The CDR3 sequence is 15 residues long. Remarks on this clonotype: Its antigen remains unidentified.

The chain joins TRBV12-3 or TRBV12-4 to TRBJ2-1; TCRdb's assignment of TRBD1 cannot be checked, as there is no DNA. This clonotype originated in a woman between 18 and 70 years old in good health. Specimen: blood T cells: a sorted CD56 or NKG2C T cell subset, CD4+ or CD8+ T cells, or bulk PBMC T cells (not recorded which). CDR3 in amino acids: CASSSGQSYDNEQFF.